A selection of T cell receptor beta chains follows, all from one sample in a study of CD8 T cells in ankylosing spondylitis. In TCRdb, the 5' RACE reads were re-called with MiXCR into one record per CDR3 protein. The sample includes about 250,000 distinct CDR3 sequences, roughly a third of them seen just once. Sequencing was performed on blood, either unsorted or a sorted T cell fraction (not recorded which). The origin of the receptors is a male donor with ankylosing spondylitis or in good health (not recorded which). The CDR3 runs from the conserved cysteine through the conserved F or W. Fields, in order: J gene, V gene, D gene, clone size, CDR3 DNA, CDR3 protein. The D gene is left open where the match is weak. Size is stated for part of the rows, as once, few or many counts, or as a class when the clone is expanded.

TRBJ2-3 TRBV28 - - TGTGCCAGCAGTTACCAGGGTAGGGGGTTCACAGATACGCAGTATTTT CASSYQGRGFTDTQYF
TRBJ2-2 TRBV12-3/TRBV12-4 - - TGTGCCAGCTCAAACAGGGCAACCGGGGAGCTGTTTTTT CASSNRATGELFF
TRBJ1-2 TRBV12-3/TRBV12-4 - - TGTGCCAGCAGCCGATCCAGGGATGGCTACACCTTC CASSRSRDGYTF
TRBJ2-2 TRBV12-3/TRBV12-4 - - TGTGCCAGCAGTCCCTGGGACGGGGCGAACACCGGGGAGCTGTTTTTT CASSPWDGANTGELFF
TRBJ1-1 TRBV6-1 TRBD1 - TGTGCCAGCACCCACTCCGACAGGGACTCTGAAGCTTTCTTT CASTHSDRDSEAFF
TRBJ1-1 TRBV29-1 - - TGCAGCGTTGAAGATCTTCATGGGGTCACTGAAGCTTTCTTT CSVEDLHGVTEAFF
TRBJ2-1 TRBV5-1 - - TGCGCCAGCAAGGAAGTCCCGGGCAGCTACAATGAGCAGTTCTTC CASKEVPGSYNEQFF
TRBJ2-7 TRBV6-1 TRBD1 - TGTGCCAGCAACAGGGACAGGTCCTACGAGCAGTACTTC CASNRDRSYEQYF
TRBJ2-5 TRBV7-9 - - TGTGCCAGCAGCTTAGCCCGGACAGACCTTCTCCAAGAGACCCAGTACTTC CASSLARTDLLQETQYF
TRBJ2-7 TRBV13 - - TGTGCCAGCAGCAGCCGGGGATCGGTTAACTACGAGCAGTACTTC CASSSRGSVNYEQYF
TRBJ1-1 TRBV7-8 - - TGTGCCAGCAGCTTCTCCGGGGGCCCTTCCATGAACACTGAAGCTTTCTTT CASSFSGGPSMNTEAFF
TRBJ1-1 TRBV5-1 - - TGCGCCAGCAGCTTCTCAGGGTGGAGTGAAGCTTTCTTT CASSFSGWSEAFF
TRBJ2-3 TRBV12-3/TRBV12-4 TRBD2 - TGTGCCAGCAGTCTTAGCGGGGGGGCCCCCGATACGCAGTATTTT CASSLSGGAPDTQYF
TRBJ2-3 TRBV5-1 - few TGCGCCAGCAGCCACCCGGGAGATACGCAGTATTTT CASSHPGDTQYF
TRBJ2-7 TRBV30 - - TGTGCCTGGAGTCTAACAGGGTTCTCCTACGAGCAGTACTTC CAWSLTGFSYEQYF
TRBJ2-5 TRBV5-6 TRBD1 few TGTGCCAGCAGCGGAAGGACAGGGGCAGAGACCCAGTACTTC CASSGRTGAETQYF
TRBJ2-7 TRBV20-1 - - TGCAGTGCTAGACTGGTGTCGGCAGTCTACGAGCAGTACTTC CSARLVSAVYEQYF
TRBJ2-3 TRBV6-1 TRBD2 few TGTGCCAGCAGTCCTAGCGGGGGGGCCGTAGATACGCAGTATTTT CASSPSGGAVDTQYF
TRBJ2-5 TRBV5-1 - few TGCGCCAGCAGCCTGGATCGAGGGACCCAGTACTTC CASSLDRGTQYF
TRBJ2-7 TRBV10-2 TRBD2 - TGCGCCAGCGGCGCTAGCGGCTACGAGCAGTACTTC CASGASGYEQYF
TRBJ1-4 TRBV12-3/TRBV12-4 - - TGTGCCAGCAGTTTTGGGGGGAAGAGTGAAAAACTGTTTTTT CASSFGGKSEKLFF
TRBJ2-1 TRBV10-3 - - TGTGCCATCAGTGAAAAGTCGTCTAGCGAGGCTAATGAGCAGTTCTTC CAISEKSSSEANEQFF
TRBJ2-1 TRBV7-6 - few TGTGCCAGCAGCTTGGACACCGGGGAGCAGTTCTTC CASSLDTGEQFF
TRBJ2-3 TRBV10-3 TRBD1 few TGTGCCATCACTGCGACAGGGGTTATCACACTGGCCCCAGATACGCAGTATTTT CAITATGVITLAPDTQYF
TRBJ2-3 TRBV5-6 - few TGTGCCAGCAGCTTGGGGAGATACGCTCATTTGAATACGCAGTATTTT CASSLGRYAHLNTQYF
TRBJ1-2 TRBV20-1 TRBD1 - TGCAGTGCGGCATCCGGGGCAGGGGGGGACTATGGCTACACCTTC CSAASGAGGDYGYTF